This is a list of T cell receptor beta chains from one sample in a study of CD8 T cells in ankylosing spondylitis. From the 5' RACE reads, TCRdb called clonotypes with MiXCR, one entry per CDR3 protein. There are under 250,000 distinct CDR3 sequences in the sample; approximately 7.3% occur only once, and more than 13% lies in the top ten. The sequencing input was blood, either unsorted or a sorted T cell fraction (not recorded which). The receptors originated from a male donor with ankylosing spondylitis. Each CDR3 is given with its conserved first and last residue. Each record gives: J gene, clone size, V gene, D gene, CDR3 protein, CDR3 DNA. A D gene is named only where the DNA matches it firmly. Size is stated for part of the rows, as once, few or many counts, or as a class when the clone is expanded.

TRBJ2-2 | few | TRBV12-3/TRBV12-4 | TRBD2 | CASSLGLAGGPDTGELFF | TGTGCCAGCAGTTTGGGACTAGCGGGGGGGCCAGACACCGGGGAGCTGTTTTTT
TRBJ1-4 | - | TRBV11-1 | TRBD1 | CASSPDLLGQPNNEKLFF | TGTGCCAGCAGCCCCGATCTGTTGGGACAGCCGAATAATGAAAAACTGTTTTTT
TRBJ2-1 | many | TRBV9 | TRBD2 | CASSVKTSGGAPNEQFF | TGTGCCAGCAGCGTTAAGACTAGCGGGGGGGCCCCGAATGAGCAGTTCTTC
TRBJ1-5 | many | TRBV12-3/TRBV12-4 | - | CASSPQGGNQPQHF | TGTGCCAGCAGTCCACAGGGCGGCAATCAGCCCCAGCATTTT
TRBJ2-7 | many | TRBV4-3 | - | CASSQDPAGLAYEQYF | TGCGCCAGCAGCCAAGATCCGGCGGGCCTCGCCTACGAGCAGTACTTC
TRBJ1-1 | many | TRBV27 | - | CASSLRGMNTEAFF | TGTGCCAGCAGTTTACGGGGGATGAACACTGAAGCTTTCTTT
TRBJ2-1 | few | TRBV20-1 | - | CSANWLRYNEQFF | TGCAGTGCTAACTGGCTACGTTACAATGAGCAGTTCTTC
TRBJ2-3 | many | TRBV4-3 | - | CASSQVAGRGTDTQYF | TGCGCCAGCAGCCAAGTTGCGGGAAGAGGCACAGATACGCAGTATTTT
TRBJ2-7 | many | TRBV2 | - | CASSEAGGRPILEQYF | TGTGCCAGCAGTGAAGCGGGGGGAAGGCCGATCCTCGAGCAGTACTTC
TRBJ2-5 | many | TRBV5-1 | TRBD1 | CASSPRQGIRETQYF | TGCGCCAGCAGCCCCCGACAGGGGATTAGGGAGACCCAGTACTTC
TRBJ1-3 | many | TRBV27 | - | CASSNTGSGNTIYF | TGTGCCAGCAGTAATACAGGGAGTGGAAACACCATATATTTT
TRBJ1-5 | many | TRBV9 | TRBD1 | CASSSGTGLQPQHF | TGTGCCAGCAGCTCCGGGACAGGGTTACAGCCCCAGCATTTT
TRBJ2-2 | few | TRBV2 | - | CAAASRNTGELFF | TGTGCCGCAGCGTCCAGAAACACCGGGGAGCTGTTTTTT
TRBJ2-3 | - | TRBV27 | TRBD1 | CASSITGGDTQYF | TGTGCCAGCAGTATCACAGGGGGAGATACGCAGTATTTT
TRBJ2-1 | many | TRBV11-2 | - | CASSPGWVSYNEQFF | TGTGCCAGCAGTCCAGGGTGGGTCTCCTACAATGAGCAGTTCTTC
TRBJ2-7 | many | TRBV28 | TRBD2 | CASKGTSESSYEQYF | TGTGCCAGCAAGGGGACTAGCGAGAGCTCCTACGAGCAGTACTTC
TRBJ2-3 | many | TRBV12-3/TRBV12-4 | TRBD2 | CASSPDALAGSSTDTQYF | TGTGCCAGCAGTCCTGACGCCCTAGCGGGTTCTAGCACAGATACGCAGTATTTT
TRBJ2-5 | many | TRBV20-1 | - | CSARGWEETQYF | TGCAGTGCTAGAGGTTGGGAAGAGACCCAGTACTTC
TRBJ2-7 | many | TRBV3-1 | TRBD2 | CASSQGLAASYEQYF | TGTGCCAGCAGCCAAGGACTAGCGGCCTCCTACGAGCAGTACTTC
TRBJ2-7 | - | TRBV5-1 | - | CASSLLGGITYEQYF | TGCGCCAGCAGCCTCCTTGGGGGCATCACGTACGAGCAGTACTTC
TRBJ2-4 | many | TRBV6-5 | - | CASSGVGNIQYF | TGTGCCAGTTCAGGGGTGGGAAACATTCAGTACTTC